Sequencing of this TCR beta chain was carried out in a study of T cells in localized non-small cell lung cancer (dated by TCRdb to 2018 to 2021). For context, the study as a whole: The study analyzed T cell repertoires of 200 to 250 early-stage NSCLC patients, comparing tumors and uninvolved tumor-adjacent lungs. All 240 or so NSCLC patients in the cohort were treatment-naive and had localized lung tumors that were resected. NSCLC patients had a mean age of roughly 66 years, and around 140 were male and more than 90 female.

Findings and caveats that apply to the study as a whole: Higher blood T cell density associated with longer overall survival, while higher adjacent-lung clonality associated with shorter survival. Because multi-region sequencing of the tumors was not done, intratumor heterogeneity could not be ruled out. A median of 57 of the top 100 tumor clones turned up in the paired uninvolved adjacent lung, and roughly 28 of those clones also ranked among the top 100 of that same adjacent lung. Because of the exploratory design, TCR variables were selected using unadjusted p-values without false-discovery rate correction. Uninvolved tumor-adjacent lung showed the highest T cell clonality, higher than tumor, which suggests more focused antigenic responses in the uninvolved tumor-adjacent lung.

The immunoSEQ Assay was used to sequence TCR beta CDR3 regions from DNA. Per the source publication's procedure: To compute T cell density, TCR beta template counts were normalized to usable DNA, which was estimated by amplifying housekeeping genes. The preseqR package was used to estimate richness by extrapolating to 400,000 templates for PBMC samples and to 120,000 templates for tissue samples. Clonality was taken to be one minus Pielou's evenness. Tissue-enriched TCRs were identified through differential abundance testing performed on productive amino-acid clonotypes, with a minimum total count of 5 and an alpha of 0.1. The Jaccard Index and the Morisita Overlap Index were used to quantify repertoire overlap between compartments. GLIPH grouped TCR beta CDR3s together with public tetramer-defined viral CDR3s, and a viral motif had to include at least three viral sequences and also show V-gene enrichment. TCRdb carries this immuneACCESS record with in-frame sequences only. Its versions omit some clonotypes, under half of them owing to an unresolved V gene in the studies checked, with the rest unexplained. Clonal size and the V and J genes are those of that table, whereas D and trimming came from the DNA. This sample holds some 52,000 clones; around three quarters were observed only once. In total, the top ten clones hold about 4.5% of the sample.

About this clone: This receptor's antigen is unknown. No much larger clone exists at a distance of one base, and base qualities are not known.

At diagnosis, tumor, uninvolved tumor-adjacent lung and peripheral blood were collected and then preserved as a mix of FFPE and fresh-frozen material. Blood samples were analyzed as peripheral blood mononuclear cells for TCR repertoire profiling. V is clipped by 1 base and J by 0 bases, and the sequence between their germline boundaries is 3 bases long. For CDR1 and CDR2, the germline V gene lists SNHLY and FYNNEI. The CDR3 starts with the cysteine, ends with the phenylalanine, and has 13 residues. Just CDR3 DNA is preserved here, 39 bases in frame from base 1. Recombination connected TRBV2 to TRBJ1-1; the D gene identity is not certain. This sequence originates from a woman aged 40-70 years with stage II lung adenocarcinoma. Sample: PBMCs, taken before any cancer treatment. The CDR3 protein sequence reads: CASSEEVNTEAFF. The sequence in DNA is TGTGCCAGCAGTGAAGAGGTGAACACTGAAGCTTTCTTT.